Included here is one TCR beta chain sequence, with context. What this receptor recognizes is not known. No base quality information exists; no much larger clone differs at one position. The CDR3, from cysteine to phenylalanine, totals 16 residues. The kept DNA is CDR3 alone, 48 bases in frame from the first base. The V end gives up 5 bases and the J end 4 bases, leaving 9 bases in the junction not matched to a gene. Based on the germline V gene, the CDR1 and CDR2 sequences are MDHEN and SYDVKM. This sample is part of a study of blood T cells in healthy people across ages (dated by TCRdb to about 2015). Some background on the complete study: Template switching captured roughly one uniquely barcoded TCR beta cDNA molecule per two T cells in model experiments. Four age groups were formed from the donors: young (average roughly 16 years), middle-aged (approximately 39), aged (approximately 60) and long-lived (more than 75). Donors of different ages were randomly distributed across sequencing lanes to avoid experimental bias. Using deep sequencing normalized with unique cDNA molecular identifiers, the study measured how TCR beta repertoire diversity changes with age. The study analyzed two additional independent replicas of 1 million unique cDNA reads from the same blood draw for two donors, one aged 18 to 30 and one aged 80 or older.

Systemically healthy Caucasian individuals from Russia, some 40 in total and aged roughly 6 to 100 years, were included as donors. Approximately 11 milliliters of peripheral blood were drawn from each donor into EDTA-treated Vacutainer tubes. Ficoll-Paque density-gradient centrifugation was used to isolate PBMCs, with at least 6 million per sample. Trizol reagent was used to extract total RNA from the PBMCs, yielding at least 6 micrograms per sample. The percentages of naive CD45RAhigh/CD27high T cells were determined by flow cytometry on a PBMC aliquot from every donor. Findings and caveats that apply to the study as a whole: Total diversity estimates from one million sequenced T cells were considered lower bounds and underestimates. A strong correlation was found between observed TCR beta diversity and the percentage of naive T cells measured by flow cytometry. Conclusive comparison of naive and antigen-experienced compartments was prevented by the profiling of bulk unsorted PBMCs. Compared with the aged group, the long-lived group had more naive CD4+ T cells, fewer expanded clones and increased TCR diversity, suggesting age selection. Because donor CMV infection status was unknown, age-related changes in expanded clonotypes were potentially confounded. Observed TCR beta diversity per million T cells fell roughly linearly with age, and a significant reduction was already apparent by age roughly 40.

Receptor libraries were prepared by 5' RACE. TCRdb records Illumina HiSeq 2500 as the sequencer. A second PCR of about 6 to 11 cycles was run with a J-beta primer mix and a sample-barcoded 5' primer. A template-switch 5' adaptor carrying 12 random nucleotides introduced a unique molecular identifier onto each TCR beta cDNA molecule. At least 2.5 million CDR3-containing paired-end reads were obtained from each sample. The Mint cDNA synthesis kit, primed by a TRBC-specific oligonucleotide, was used to synthesize first-strand cDNA from all RNA. Following uracil-DNA glycosylase treatment, all cDNA underwent a first 18-cycle PCR with the universal primers M1SS and BC2_uni_R. The published analysis was carried out like this. Each sample was normalized by randomly selecting 1 million high-quality reads, each carrying a distinct molecular identifier. Reads with shared molecular identifiers were discarded instead of being binned into consensus sequences. MiTCR, set to a Q25 quality threshold and the strictest error-elimination algorithm, was used for CDR3 identification, clonotype clustering and error correction. A nonparametric unseen species model with Euler transformation was used to estimate lower-bound total TCR beta diversity. Using fastp trimming at Q25 and MiXCR clonotype assembly, TCRdb reanalyzed the public sequencing data and kept in-frame beta chains. Every entry covers one CDR3 protein and lists the most common genes and DNA from its rows. TCRdb's processing, not the authors' own work, is the source of the V and J calls. The sample profile shows around 1.5 million distinct CDR3 sequences; approximately 59% of them were found once. Approximately 7% of the sample belongs to the ten largest clones.

The rearranged segments are TRBV28 and TRBJ2-3, and TRBD1 aligns with 10 junction nucleotides. The clonotype was recovered from a man between 18 and 29 years old in good health. Sequenced: blood. The nucleotides are TGTGCCAGCAGTCCAACCTTGGGACAGGGGTCAGATACGCAGTATTTT. Protein translation: CASSPTLGQGSDTQYF.